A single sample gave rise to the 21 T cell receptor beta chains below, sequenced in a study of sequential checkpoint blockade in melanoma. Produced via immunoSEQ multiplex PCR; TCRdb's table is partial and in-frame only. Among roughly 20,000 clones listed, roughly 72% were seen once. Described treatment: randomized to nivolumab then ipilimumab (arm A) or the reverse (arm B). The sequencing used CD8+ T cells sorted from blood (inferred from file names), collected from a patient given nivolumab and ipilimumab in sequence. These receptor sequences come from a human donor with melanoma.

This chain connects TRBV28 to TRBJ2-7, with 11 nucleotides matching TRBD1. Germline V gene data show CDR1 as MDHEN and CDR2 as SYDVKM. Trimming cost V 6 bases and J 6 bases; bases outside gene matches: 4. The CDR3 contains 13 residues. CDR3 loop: CASRTGTGGEQYF. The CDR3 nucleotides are TGTGCCAGCAGGACCGGGACAGGGGGCGAGCAGTACTTC.

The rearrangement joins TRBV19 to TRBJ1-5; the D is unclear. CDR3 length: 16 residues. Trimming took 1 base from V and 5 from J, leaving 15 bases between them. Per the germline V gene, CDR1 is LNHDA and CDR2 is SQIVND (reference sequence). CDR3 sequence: CASSIGAGRWDQPQHF. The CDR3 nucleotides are TGTGCCAGTAGTATAGGGGCAGGCCGATGGGATCAGCCCCAGCATTTT.

CDR3: CASSNRVLSSYEQYF. CDR3 nucleotides: TGTGCCAGCAGCAACAGGGTCCTGAGCTCCTACGAGCAGTACTTC. The V call is TRBV21-1, the J call TRBJ2-7; no check of the table's D call, TRBD1, against the DNA was made. TRBV21-1 is designated a pseudogene. The CDR3 totals 15 residues.

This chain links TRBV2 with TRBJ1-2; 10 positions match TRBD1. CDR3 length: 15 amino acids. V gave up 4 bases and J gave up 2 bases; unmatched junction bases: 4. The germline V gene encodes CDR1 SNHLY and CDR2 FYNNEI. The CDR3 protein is CASSGMDRGNYGYTF. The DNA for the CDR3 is TGTGCCAGCAGTGGAATGGACAGGGGGAACTATGGCTACACCTTC.

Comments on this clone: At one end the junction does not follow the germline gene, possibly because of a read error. The CDR3 loop is CASSRLAGGADTQYF. CDR3 DNA sequence: TGTGCTAGCAGTAGACTAGCGGGAGGGGCAGATACGCAGTATTTT. This sequence joins TRBV7-7 and TRBJ2-3; 14 bases are a match to TRBD2. CDR3 length equals 15 residues. Per germline, CDR1 SSHAT and CDR2 FNYEAQ (reference sequence).

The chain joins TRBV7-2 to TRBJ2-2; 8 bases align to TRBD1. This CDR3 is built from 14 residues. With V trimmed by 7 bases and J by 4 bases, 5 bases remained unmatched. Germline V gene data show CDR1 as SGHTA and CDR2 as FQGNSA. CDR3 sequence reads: CASTNGQGTGELFF. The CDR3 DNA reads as TGTGCCAGCACCAACGGACAGGGCACCGGGGAGCTGTTTTTT.

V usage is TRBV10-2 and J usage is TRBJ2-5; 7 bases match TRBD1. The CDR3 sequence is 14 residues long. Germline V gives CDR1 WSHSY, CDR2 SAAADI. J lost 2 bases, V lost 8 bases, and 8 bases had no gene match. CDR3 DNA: TGCGCCAGCCACAGGGGAAGGGAACAAGAGACCCAGTACTTC. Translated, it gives CASHRGREQETQYF.

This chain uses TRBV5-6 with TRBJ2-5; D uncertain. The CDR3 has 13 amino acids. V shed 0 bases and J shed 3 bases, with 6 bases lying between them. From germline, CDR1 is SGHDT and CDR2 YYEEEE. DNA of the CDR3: TGTGCCAGCAGCTTGGTGCAGGAAGAGACCCAGTACTTC. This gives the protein CASSLVQEETQYF.

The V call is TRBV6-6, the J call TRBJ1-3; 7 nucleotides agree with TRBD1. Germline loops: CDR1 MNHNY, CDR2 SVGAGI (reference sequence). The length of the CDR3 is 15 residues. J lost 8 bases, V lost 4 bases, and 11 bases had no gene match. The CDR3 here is CASSSPDRVRDTIYF. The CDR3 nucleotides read TGTGCCAGCAGTTCTCCAGACAGGGTTAGGGACACCATATATTTT.

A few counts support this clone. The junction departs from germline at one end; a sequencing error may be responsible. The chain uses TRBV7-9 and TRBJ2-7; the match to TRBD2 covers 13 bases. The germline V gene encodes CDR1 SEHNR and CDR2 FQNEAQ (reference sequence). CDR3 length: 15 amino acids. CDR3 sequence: CASSPGLAGTYEQYF. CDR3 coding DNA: TGCGCCAGCAGCCCGGGACTAGCGGGGACCTACGAGCAGTACTTC.

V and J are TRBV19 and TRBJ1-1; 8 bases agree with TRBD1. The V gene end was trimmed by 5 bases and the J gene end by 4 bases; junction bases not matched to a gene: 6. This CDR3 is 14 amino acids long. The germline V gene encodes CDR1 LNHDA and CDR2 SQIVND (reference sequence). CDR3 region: CASSPRTGPTEAFF. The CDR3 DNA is TGTGCCAGTAGTCCAAGGACAGGGCCCACTGAAGCTTTCTTT.

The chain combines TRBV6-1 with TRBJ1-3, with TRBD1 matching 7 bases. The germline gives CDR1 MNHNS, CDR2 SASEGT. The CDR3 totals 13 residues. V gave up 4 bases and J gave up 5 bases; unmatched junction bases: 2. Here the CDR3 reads CASSGQGRNTIYF. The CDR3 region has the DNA TGTGCCAGCAGTGGACAGGGACGAAACACCATATATTTT.

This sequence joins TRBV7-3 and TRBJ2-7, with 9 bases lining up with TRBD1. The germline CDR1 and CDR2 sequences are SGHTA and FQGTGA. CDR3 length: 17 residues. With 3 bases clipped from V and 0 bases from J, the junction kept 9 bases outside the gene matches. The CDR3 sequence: CASSFSPRDRVSYEQYF. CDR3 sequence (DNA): TGTGCCAGCAGCTTCTCACCGCGGGACAGGGTCTCCTACGAGCAGTACTTC.

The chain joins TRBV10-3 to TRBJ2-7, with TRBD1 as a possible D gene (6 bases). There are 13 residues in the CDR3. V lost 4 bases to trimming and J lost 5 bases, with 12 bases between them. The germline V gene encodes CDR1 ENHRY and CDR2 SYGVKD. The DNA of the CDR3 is TGTGCCATCAGTGCAACAGGGACCCACGAGCAGTACTTC. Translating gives CAISATGTHEQYF.

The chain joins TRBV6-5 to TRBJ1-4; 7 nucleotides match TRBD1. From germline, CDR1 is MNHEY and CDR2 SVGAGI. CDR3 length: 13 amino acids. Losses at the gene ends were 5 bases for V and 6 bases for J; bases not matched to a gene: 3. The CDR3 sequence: CASSQDRDEKLFF. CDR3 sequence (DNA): TGTGCCAGCAGTCAAGACAGGGATGAAAAACTGTTTTTT.

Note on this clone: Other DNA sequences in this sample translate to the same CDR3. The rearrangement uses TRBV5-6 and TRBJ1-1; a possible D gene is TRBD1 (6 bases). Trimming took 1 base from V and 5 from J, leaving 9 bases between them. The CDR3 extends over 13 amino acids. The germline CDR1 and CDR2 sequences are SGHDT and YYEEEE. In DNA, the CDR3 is TGTGCCAGCAGCTTGCAGGGGAGTACTGAAGCTTTCTTT. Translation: CASSLQGSTEAFF. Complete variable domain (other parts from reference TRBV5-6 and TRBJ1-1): DAGVTQSPTHLIKTRGQQVTLRCSPKSGHDTVSWYQQALGQGPQFIFQYYEEEERQRGNFPDRFSGHQFPNYSSELNVNALLLGDSALYLCASSLQGSTEAFFGQGTRLTVV.

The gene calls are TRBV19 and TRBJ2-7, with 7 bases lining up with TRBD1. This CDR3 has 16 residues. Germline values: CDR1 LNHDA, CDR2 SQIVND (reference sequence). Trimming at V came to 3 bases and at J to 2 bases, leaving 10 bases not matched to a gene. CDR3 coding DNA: TGTGCCAGTAGTATCCTATCAGGGGGAATCACCTACGAGCAGTACTTC. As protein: CASSILSGGITYEQYF.

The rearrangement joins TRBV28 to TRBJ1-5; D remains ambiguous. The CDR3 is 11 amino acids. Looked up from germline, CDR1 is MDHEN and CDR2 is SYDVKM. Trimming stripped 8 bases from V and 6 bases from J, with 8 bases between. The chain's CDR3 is CASAAGQPQHF. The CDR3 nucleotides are TGTGCCAGCGCGGCGGGTCAGCCCCAGCATTTT.

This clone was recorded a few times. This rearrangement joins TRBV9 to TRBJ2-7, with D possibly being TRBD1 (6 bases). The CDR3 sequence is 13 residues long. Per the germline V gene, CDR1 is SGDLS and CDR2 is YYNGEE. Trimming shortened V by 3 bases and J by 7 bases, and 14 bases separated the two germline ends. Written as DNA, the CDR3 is TGTGCCAGCAGCGCTGACAGGTTACGGGAGCAGTACTTC. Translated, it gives CASSADRLREQYF.

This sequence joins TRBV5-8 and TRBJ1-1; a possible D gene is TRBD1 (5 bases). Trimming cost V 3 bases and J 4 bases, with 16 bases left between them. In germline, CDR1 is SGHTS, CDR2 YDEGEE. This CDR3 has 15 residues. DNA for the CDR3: TGTGCCAGCAGCTGGCCCTTTAGGGGTACCACTGAAGCTTTCTTT. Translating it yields CASSWPFRGTTEAFF.

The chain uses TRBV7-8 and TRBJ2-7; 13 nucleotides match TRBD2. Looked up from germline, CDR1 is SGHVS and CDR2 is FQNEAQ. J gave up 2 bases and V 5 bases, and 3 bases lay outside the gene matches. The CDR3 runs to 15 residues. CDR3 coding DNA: TGTGCCAGCAGCCCCGGGACTAGCGGGGCCTACGAGCAGTACTTC. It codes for CASSPGTSGAYEQYF.